This TCR beta chain was captured in a study of identical twins. The CDR3 has 15 amino acids. J lost 7 bases, V lost 4 bases, and 10 bases had no gene match. Germline V CDR1 and CDR2: LGHNT, FRNRAP. This clonotype was observed a handful of times. TCRdb re-analysed the 5' RACE reads in MiXCR, keeping a single row per CDR3 protein. The table includes about 470,000 distinct CDR3 sequences, approximately 25% detected once. These data were likewise used in another study, on T cells expressing NK-cell markers. That source notes: It was sorted CD3+CD56-NKG2C+, CD3+CD56+NKG2C- and CD3+CD56+NKG2C+ T cells that provided the TCR beta repertoires. In several experiments, sorting was confined to alpha-beta TCR T cells through use of an anti-gamma-delta TCR antibody.

This receptor was identified in a woman aged 18-29 years in good health. The material sequenced was CD4+ T cells sorted from blood. The chain uses TRBV12-5 and TRBJ1-2, with TRBD1 matching over 9 bases. Here the CDR3 DNA reads TGTGCTAGTGGTTCAACAATACAGGGGGCAGGTGGCTACACCTTC. It is translated as CASGSTIQGAGGYTF.